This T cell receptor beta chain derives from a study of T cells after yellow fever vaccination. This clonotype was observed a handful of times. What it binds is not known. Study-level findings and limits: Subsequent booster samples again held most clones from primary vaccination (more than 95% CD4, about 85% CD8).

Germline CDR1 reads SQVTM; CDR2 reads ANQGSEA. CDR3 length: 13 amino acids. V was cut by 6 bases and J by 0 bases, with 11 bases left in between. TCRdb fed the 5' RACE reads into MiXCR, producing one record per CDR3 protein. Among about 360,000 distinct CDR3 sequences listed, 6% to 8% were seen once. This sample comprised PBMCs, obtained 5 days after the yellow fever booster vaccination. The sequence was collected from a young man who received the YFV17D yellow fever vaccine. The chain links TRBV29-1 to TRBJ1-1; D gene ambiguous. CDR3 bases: TGCAGCGTAGCCCGGCGTCTGAACACTGAAGCTTTCTTT. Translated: CSVARRLNTEAFF.